This T cell receptor (beta chain) was captured by sequencing in a study of OX40 agonist ivuxolimab in advanced cancers. Overall study context: Eligibility rules accepted prior anti-PD-1, anti-PD-L1 or anti-CTLA-4 therapy, and over 35% had some. Findings and caveats of the study: Both CD4+ and CD8+ T cell populations in blood had undergone clonal expansion by week 6 at 0.1 to 3.0 mg/kg. Averaged across samples, CD8+ T cells carried more expanded clones than CD4+ did.

Using immunoSEQ multiplex PCR, the repertoire was profiled, and TCRdb retains in-frame clones only, with some absent. The sample shows about 73,000 clones, around 90% of them seen only once. Germline loops: CDR1 MNHEY, CDR2 SMNVEV (reference sequence). There are 15 residues in the CDR3. The V gene lost 8 bases and the J gene lost 0 bases, with 17 bases spanning the gap. This clone came up once. Its antigen remains unidentified. Material: CD4+ or CD8+ T cells sorted from blood, obtained in a trial of the OX40 agonist ivuxolimab. V and J are TRBV27 and TRBJ2-7; possibly TRBD1 or TRBD2 for D (5 bases each). The receptor was isolated from an adult with an advanced solid tumor such as melanoma, head and neck, liver or kidney cancer. CDR3 protein: CASSSGGVSSYEQYF. CDR3 DNA sequence: TGTGCCAGCTCGTCTGGGGGAGTCAGCTCCTACGAGCAGTACTTC.